This TCR beta chain comes out of a study of blood T cell repertoires in COVID-19. For the study at large: The cDNA or gDNA used as material had been derived from T cells, B-cell-depleted T cells, or PBMCs.

Methods used by the authors: Reference gene primer amplification gave estimated nucleated cell counts. Clones were sequenced by immunoSEQ multiplex PCR, and TCRdb holds only the in-frame ones, with some missing. V, J and clone size were drawn from that table, and D and trimming were deduced from the DNA. Seen here are around 250,000 clones, approximately 90% observed once, and the top ten hold around 3.6%. After removal of 4 bases from V and 4 bases from J, the junction contained 10 bases not matched to a gene. Germline lookup yields CDR1 KGHDR and CDR2 SFDVKD. There are 18 residues in the CDR3. The receptor comes from a young man with active or convalescent COVID-19. The source material was peripheral blood. The gene calls are TRBV24-1 and TRBJ2-2, with 11 bases lining up with TRBD2. CDR3: CATSDTTSGSLGTGELFF. The CDR3 nucleotides read TGTGCCACCAGTGACACCACTAGCGGGAGCTTGGGCACCGGGGAGCTGTTTTTT.